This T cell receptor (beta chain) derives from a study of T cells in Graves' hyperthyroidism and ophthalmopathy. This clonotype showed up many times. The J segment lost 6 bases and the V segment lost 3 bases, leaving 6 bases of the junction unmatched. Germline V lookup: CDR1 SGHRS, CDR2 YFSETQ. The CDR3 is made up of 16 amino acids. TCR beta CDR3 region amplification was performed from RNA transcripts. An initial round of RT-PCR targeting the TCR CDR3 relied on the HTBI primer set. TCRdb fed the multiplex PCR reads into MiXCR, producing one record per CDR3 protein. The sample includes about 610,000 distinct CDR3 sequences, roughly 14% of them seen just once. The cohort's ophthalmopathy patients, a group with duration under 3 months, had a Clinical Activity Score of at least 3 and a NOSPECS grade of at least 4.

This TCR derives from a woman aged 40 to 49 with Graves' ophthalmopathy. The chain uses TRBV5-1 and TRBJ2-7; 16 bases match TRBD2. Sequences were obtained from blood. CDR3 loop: CASSWGLAGGPGEQYF. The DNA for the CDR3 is TGCGCCAGCAGCTGGGGACTAGCGGGAGGGCCCGGCGAGCAGTACTTC.